The rows below give T cell receptor beta chains drawn from one sample of a study of T cell changes during pregnancy in multiple sclerosis. Here immunoSEQ multiplex PCR was the method, and the copy in TCRdb shows in-frame clones only, minus some. Seen here are some 40,000 clones, more than 85% observed once, and the top ten hold about 8%. Sequenced here: CD8+ T cells from peripheral blood mononuclear cells, sampled in the third trimester of pregnancy. All receptors come from a female donor with multiple sclerosis, enrolled in a pregnancy study. Both conserved end residues are part of each CDR3. The D gene is left open where the match is weak. Some rows have no size entry. The others give once, few or many, or a class for an expanded clone.

len	j_gene	d_gene	v_gene	abundance	CDR3aa	CDR3nt
14	TRBJ1-1	.	TRBV6-1	.	CASSDISGWTEAFF	TGTGCCAGCAGTGATATCTCGGGGTGGACTGAAGCTTTCTTT
14	TRBJ2-1	.	TRBV5-6	.	CASLGQQDFNEQFF	TGTGCCAGTCTCGGACAGCAGGACTTCAATGAGCAGTTCTTC
16	TRBJ2-3	TRBD2	TRBV9	.	CASSDVAGGPTDTQYF	TGTGCCAGCAGCGATGTAGCGGGGGGGCCCACAGATACGCAGTATTTT
12	TRBJ1-1	.	TRBV29-1	.	CSDREFGTEAFF	TGCAGCGACAGGGAATTTGGAACTGAAGCTTTCTTT
15	TRBJ2-1	.	TRBV5-8	.	CASSQKTGQYNEQFF	TGTGCCAGCAGTCAAAAAACCGGACAGTACAATGAGCAGTTCTTC
13	TRBJ1-2	.	TRBV13	.	CASDGGANYGYTF	TGTGCCAGCGATGGGGGGGCTAACTATGGCTACACCTTC
14	TRBJ1-2	.	TRBV6-6	.	CASSYSGQNYGYTF	TGTGCCAGCAGTTACTCAGGACAGAACTATGGCTACACCTTC
14	TRBJ1-2	TRBD1	TRBV6-1	.	CASREQGAGYGYTF	TGTGCCAGCCGAGAACAGGGGGCCGGGTATGGCTACACCTTC
14	TRBJ1-5	.	TRBV19	.	CASSMGGSNQPQHF	TGTGCCAGTAGTATGGGGGGTAGCAATCAGCCCCAGCATTTT
14	TRBJ1-5	.	TRBV6-1	.	CASREGLSNQPQHF	TGTGCCAGCAGGGAGGGGCTAAGCAATCAGCCCCAGCATTTT
16	TRBJ2-1	TRBD2	TRBV11-2	.	CASSLVSGGPLDEQFF	TGTGCCAGCAGCTTAGTTAGCGGGGGGCCTTTAGATGAGCAGTTCTTC
14	TRBJ1-1	.	TRBV7-9	.	CASSLDTMNTEAFF	TGTGCCAGCAGCTTAGACACCATGAACACTGAAGCTTTCTTT
14	TRBJ2-3	TRBD1	TRBV11-1	.	CASSRDRGTDTQYF	TGTGCCAGCAGTCGGGACAGGGGAACAGATACGCAGTATTTT
13	TRBJ2-1	.	TRBV19	once	CASSIPTYNEQFF	TGTGCCAGTAGTATACCGACTTACAATGAGCAGTTCTTC